The present entry profiles one T cell receptor (beta chain) with its context. This clonotype showed up just a few times. Its recognized antigen is unknown. Per-base quality was not reported, and no clone a single base away is much larger than it. The instrument was an Illumina NovaSeq 6000. Using 5'RACE with constant-segment primers, TCRalpha and TCRbeta cDNA libraries were constructed, with sample barcodes and unique molecular identifiers added in the process. Trizol reagent was used to extract RNA from every sample. Amplification of the libraries took two PCR steps, and the second step added a second sample barcode plus Illumina TruSeq adapters. Sequencing of libraries was performed on an Illumina NovaSeq with 2 x 150 bp paired-end reads. The authors processed their data as follows. Demultiplexing of reads and collapsing into UMI-guided consensus sequences were performed with migec v1.2.7. Using mixcr v2.1.11, UMI consensuses were aligned to TRA and TRB V and J templates and then assembled into clonotypes. Clonotypes were classified as expanded or contracted when called significant by both edgeR and NoisET, with noise models trained on biological replicates. edgeR calls used a false discovery rate-adjusted p below 0.01 and a log2 fold-change threshold of 1. As an exploratory analysis of dynamics, PCA with hierarchical clustering was applied to max-normalized trajectories of the 1000 most abundant clonotypes. Separately sequenced CD4+ and CD8+ repertoires were used to assign a CD4 or CD8 phenotype to each responding clone. TCRdb reprocessed the public reads (quality trimming at Q25 with fastp, clone calling with MiXCR) and kept in-frame beta chains. Records with the same CDR3 protein are collapsed into one entry carrying the most frequent genes and DNA. The V and J calls reflect TCRdb's pipeline rather than the authors' work. The sample table holds under 450,000 distinct CDR3 sequences, of which 20% to 25% were seen once. Clones ranked in the top ten supply roughly a fifth of the sample.

V has 9 bases trimmed and J has 2 bases trimmed; junction bases matching no gene number 6. The cysteine opens and the valine closes a CDR3 of 13 amino acids. The entry retains the CDR3 DNA only, 39 bases that are in frame from base 1. From a lookup of the germline V gene, CDR1 and CDR2 are SNHLY and FYNNEI. The data belong to a study of T-cell memory formation after mild COVID-19 (dated by TCRdb to the early 2020s). Some background on the complete study: Most TCR sequence clusters were specific to one of the two donors. In a couple of donors, T-cell clones that expanded and contracted after mild COVID-19 were followed by sequencing TCRalpha and TCRbeta repertoires longitudinally. The cohort comprised two young, previously healthy adult volunteers, one female and one male.

Points the paper makes about the study in general: The study covered only a couple of mild cases, and larger cohorts including severe cases with pre-infection samples were considered necessary. Whether the second-wave clones peaking on day 37 were SARS-CoV-2 specific was not confirmed. Contracting CD4+ clones turned up mainly in the CM and EM memory subsets, whereas EMRA was where CD8+ clones were enriched. Clones contracting from day 15 to 85 had balanced CD4/CD8 phenotypes, while a second wave expanding from day 15 to 37 was biased towards CD4+. Some responding clones were detected in pre-infection memory, which suggested that pre-existing cross-reactive memory T cells had joined the SARS-CoV-2 response.

PBMCs were isolated by Ficoll-Paque density gradient centrifugation. This clonotype was obtained from a man aged 18 to 29 who had mild COVID-19 (a few samples of this study predate the infection). The sample titles of this study are shuffled in the database, so cell type and time point are left out; the donor was told from shared clones. Input material: PBMCs or a T cell subset sorted from them (not recorded which). This receptor chain uses TRBV2 and TRBJ2-7, and 8 bases in between align with TRBD1. The CDR3 loop reads CASSTGAPYEQYV. The DNA is as follows: TGTGCCAGTTCGACAGGGGCCCCCTACGAGCAGTACGTC.